Detailed here is one TCR beta chain. TCRdb's table, derived via immunoSEQ multiplex PCR, lists solely in-frame clones and lacks some. The data hold more than 100,000 clones, with about 90% observed a single time. The CDR3 extends over 13 amino acids. Unmatched junction bases numbered 6, after V lost 6 bases and J lost 6 bases. Germline lookup yields CDR1 MNHEY and CDR2 SMNVEV (reference sequence). The data stem from a study of T cell changes during pregnancy in multiple sclerosis. This chain uses TRBV27 with TRBJ2-7; TRBD1 matches 9 bases. This clonotype was obtained from a female donor with multiple sclerosis, enrolled in a pregnancy study. The material sequenced was peripheral blood, taken after pregnancy. The CDR3, as DNA: TGTGCCAGCAGACGGACAGGGGAAGGCGAGCAGTACTTC. This codes for CASRRTGEGEQYF.